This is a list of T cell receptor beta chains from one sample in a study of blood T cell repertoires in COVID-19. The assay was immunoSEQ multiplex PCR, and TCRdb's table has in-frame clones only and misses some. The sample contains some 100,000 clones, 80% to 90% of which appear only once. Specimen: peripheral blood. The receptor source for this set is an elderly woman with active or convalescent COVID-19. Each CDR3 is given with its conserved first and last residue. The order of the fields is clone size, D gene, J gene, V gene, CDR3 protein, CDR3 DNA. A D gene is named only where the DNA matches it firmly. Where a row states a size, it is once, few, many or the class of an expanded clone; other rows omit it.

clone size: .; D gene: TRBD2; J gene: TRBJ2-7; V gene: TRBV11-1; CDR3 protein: CASSNGGGPTYEQYF; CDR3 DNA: TGTGCCAGCAGCAACGGGGGAGGGCCCACCTACGAGCAGTACTTC
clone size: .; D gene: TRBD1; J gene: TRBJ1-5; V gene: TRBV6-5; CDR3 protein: CASSQGAVSNQPQHF; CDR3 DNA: TGTGCCAGCAGCCAGGGGGCCGTTAGCAATCAGCCCCAGCATTTT
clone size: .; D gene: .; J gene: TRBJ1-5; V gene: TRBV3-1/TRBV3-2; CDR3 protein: CASSQGSGSGQPQHF; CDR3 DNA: TGTGCCAGCAGCCAGGGAAGCGGGTCGGGTCAGCCCCAGCATTTT
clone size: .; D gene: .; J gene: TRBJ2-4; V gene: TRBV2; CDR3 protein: CASSLGQGQNIQYF; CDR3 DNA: TGTGCCAGTAGTCTTGGGCAGGGGCAAAACATTCAGTACTTC
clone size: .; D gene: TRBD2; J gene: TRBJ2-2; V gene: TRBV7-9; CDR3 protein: CASSPLAGGPNTGELFF; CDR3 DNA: TGTGCCAGCAGCCCACTAGCGGGAGGGCCGAACACCGGGGAGCTGTTTTTT
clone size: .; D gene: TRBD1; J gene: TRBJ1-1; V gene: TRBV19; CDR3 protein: CASSTTGDRGIDEAFF; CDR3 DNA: TGTGCCAGTAGTACCACCGGGGACAGGGGTATTGATGAAGCTTTCTTT
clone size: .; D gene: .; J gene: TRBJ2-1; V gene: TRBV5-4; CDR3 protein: CASTRRGDRYNEQFF; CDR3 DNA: TGTGCCAGCACCCGGAGGGGGGACAGATACAATGAGCAGTTCTTC
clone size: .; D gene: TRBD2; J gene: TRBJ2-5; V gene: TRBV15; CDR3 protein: CATSRDLAGTGETQYF; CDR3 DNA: TGTGCCACCAGCAGAGATCTAGCGGGAACAGGGGAGACCCAGTACTTC
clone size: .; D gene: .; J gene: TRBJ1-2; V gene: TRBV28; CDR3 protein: CASSRYGYTF; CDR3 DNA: TGTGCCAGCAGTCGCTATGGCTACACCTTC
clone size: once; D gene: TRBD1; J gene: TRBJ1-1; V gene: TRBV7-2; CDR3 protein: CASSLGQGAGEAFF; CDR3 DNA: TGTGCCAGCAGCCTGGGACAGGGGGCTGGTGAAGCTTTCTTT
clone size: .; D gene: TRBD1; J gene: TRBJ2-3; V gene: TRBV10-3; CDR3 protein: CAISEFGTGGGDTQYF; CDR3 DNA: TGTGCCATCAGTGAGTTCGGGACAGGGGGTGGTGATACGCAGTATTTT
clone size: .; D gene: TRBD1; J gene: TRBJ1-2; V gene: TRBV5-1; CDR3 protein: CASSLGQDYGYTF; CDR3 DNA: TGCGCCAGCAGCCTCGGACAGGACTATGGCTACACCTTC
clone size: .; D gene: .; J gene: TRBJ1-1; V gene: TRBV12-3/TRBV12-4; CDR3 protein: CASSLEADRAFF; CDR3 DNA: TGTGCCAGCAGTTTGGAGGCCGACAGGGCTTTCTTT
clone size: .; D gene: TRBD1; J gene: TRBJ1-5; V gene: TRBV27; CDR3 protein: CASTDRMTGGSYQPQHF; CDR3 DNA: TGTGCCAGCACCGACCGGATGACAGGGGGTTCCTATCAGCCCCAGCATTTT
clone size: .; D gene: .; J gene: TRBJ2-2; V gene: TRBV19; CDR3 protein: CASSIGDRFANTGELFF; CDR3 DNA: TGTGCCAGTAGTATAGGCGACAGGTTCGCGAACACCGGGGAGCTGTTTTTT
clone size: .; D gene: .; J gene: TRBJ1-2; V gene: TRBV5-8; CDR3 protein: CASSLARRQGNYGYTF; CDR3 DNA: TGTGCCAGCAGCTTGGCACGTCGGCAGGGCAACTATGGCTACACCTTC
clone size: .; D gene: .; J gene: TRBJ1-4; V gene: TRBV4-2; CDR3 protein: CASSQGGRRTNEKLFF; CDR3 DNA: TGTGCCAGCAGCCAAGGGGGGAGGCGGACTAATGAAAAACTGTTTTTT
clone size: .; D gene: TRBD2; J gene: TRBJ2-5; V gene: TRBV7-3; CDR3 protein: CASSLRAGEGKETQYF; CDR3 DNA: TGTGCCAGCAGCCTGAGGGCGGGAGAAGGCAAAGAGACCCAGTACTTC
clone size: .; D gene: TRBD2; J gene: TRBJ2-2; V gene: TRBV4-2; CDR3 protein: CASSQQLAGANTGELFF; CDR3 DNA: TGTGCCAGCAGCCAACAACTAGCGGGAGCCAACACCGGGGAGCTGTTTTTT
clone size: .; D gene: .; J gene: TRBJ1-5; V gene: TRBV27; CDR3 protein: CASSFRGQPQHF; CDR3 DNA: TGTGCCAGCAGTTTTAGGGGTCAGCCCCAGCATTTT
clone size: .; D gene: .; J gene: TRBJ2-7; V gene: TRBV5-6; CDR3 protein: CASSTPPRGEQYF; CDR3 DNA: TGTGCCAGCAGCACACCACCCAGGGGAGAGCAGTACTTC
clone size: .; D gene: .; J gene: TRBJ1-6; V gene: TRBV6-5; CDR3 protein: CASIGGSSYNSPLHF; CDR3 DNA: TGTGCCAGCATAGGGGGAAGCTCCTATAATTCACCCCTCCACTTT
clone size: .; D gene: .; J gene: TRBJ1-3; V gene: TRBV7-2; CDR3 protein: CASSLLEGPGNTIYF; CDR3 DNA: TGTGCCAGCAGCTTACTGGAGGGACCTGGAAACACCATATATTTT
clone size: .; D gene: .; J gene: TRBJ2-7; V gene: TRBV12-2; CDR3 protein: CASRLRGNYPSYEQYF; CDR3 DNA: TGTGCAAGTCGCTTAAGGGGGAACTACCCATCTTACGAGCAGTACTTC
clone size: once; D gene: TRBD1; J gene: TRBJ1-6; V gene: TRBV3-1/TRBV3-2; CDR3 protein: CASSPDRASPLHF; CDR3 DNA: TGTGCCAGCAGCCCTGACAGGGCCTCACCCCTCCACTTT
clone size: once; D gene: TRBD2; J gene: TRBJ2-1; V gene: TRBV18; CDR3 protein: CASSTGTSGSNEQFF; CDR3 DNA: TGTGCCAGCTCAACCGGGACTAGCGGAAGCAATGAGCAGTTCTTC
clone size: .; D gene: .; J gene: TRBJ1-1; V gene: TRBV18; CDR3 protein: CASSQDRNTEAFF; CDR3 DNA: TGTGCCAGCTCACAGGACAGGAACACTGAAGCTTTCTTT
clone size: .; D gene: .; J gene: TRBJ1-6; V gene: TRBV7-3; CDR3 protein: CASSQGGYNSPLHF; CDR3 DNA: TGTGCCAGCAGCCAAGGGGGCTATAATTCACCCCTCCACTTT
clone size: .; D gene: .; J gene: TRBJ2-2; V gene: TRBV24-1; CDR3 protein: CATSDLGPGVTGELFF; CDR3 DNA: TGTGCCACCAGTGACCTCGGGCCAGGGGTCACCGGGGAGCTGTTTTTT
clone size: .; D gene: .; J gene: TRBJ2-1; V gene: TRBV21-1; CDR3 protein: CASSRRQYDIEQFF; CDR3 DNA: TGTGCCAGCAGCCGGCGGCAGTACGATATAGAGCAGTTCTTC
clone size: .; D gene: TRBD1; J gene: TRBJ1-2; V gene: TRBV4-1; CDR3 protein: CASSRNDRVAGYTF; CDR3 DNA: TGCGCCAGCAGCCGAAACGACAGGGTGGCTGGCTACACCTTC
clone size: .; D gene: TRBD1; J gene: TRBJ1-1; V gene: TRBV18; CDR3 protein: CASSPSTGGLNTEAFF; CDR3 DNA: TGTGCCAGCTCACCGAGCACAGGGGGCTTGAACACTGAAGCTTTCTTT
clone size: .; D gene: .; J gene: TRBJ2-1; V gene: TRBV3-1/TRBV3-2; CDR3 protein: CASSQALRGTYNEQFF; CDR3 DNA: TGTGCCAGCAGCCAAGCCCTACGGGGTACCTACAATGAGCAGTTCTTC
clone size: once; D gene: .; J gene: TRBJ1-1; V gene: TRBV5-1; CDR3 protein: CASSLYELNTEAFF; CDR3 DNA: TGCGCCAGCAGCTTGTATGAGTTGAACACTGAAGCTTTCTTT
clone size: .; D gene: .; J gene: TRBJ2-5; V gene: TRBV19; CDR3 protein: CASLRPDHPQETQYF; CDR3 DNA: TGTGCCAGTTTGAGGCCAGACCACCCCCAAGAGACCCAGTACTTC
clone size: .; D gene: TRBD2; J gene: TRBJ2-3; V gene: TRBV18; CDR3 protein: CASNTRVAGGSDTQYF; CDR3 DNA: TGTGCCAGCAACACCCGAGTAGCGGGAGGTTCAGATACGCAGTATTTT
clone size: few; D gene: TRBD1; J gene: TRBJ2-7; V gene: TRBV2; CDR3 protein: CASSEALGTAVYEQYF; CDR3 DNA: TGTGCCAGCAGTGAAGCGCTTGGGACAGCCGTCTACGAGCAGTACTTC
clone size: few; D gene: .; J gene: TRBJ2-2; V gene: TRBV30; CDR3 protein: CAWSVRAGVMNTGELFF; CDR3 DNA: TGTGCCTGGAGTGTAAGGGCAGGGGTTATGAACACCGGGGAGCTGTTTTTT
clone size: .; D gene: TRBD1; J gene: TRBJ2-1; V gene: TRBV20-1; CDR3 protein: CSADGQGEQFF; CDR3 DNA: TGCAGTGCCGACGGACAGGGCGAGCAGTTCTTC
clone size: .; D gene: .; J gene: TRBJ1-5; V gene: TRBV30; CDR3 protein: CAWTGQPNQPQHF; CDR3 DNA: TGTGCCTGGACCGGACAGCCCAATCAGCCCCAGCATTTT
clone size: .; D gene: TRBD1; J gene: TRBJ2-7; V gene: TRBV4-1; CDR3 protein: CASSRGTAVSYEQYF; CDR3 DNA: TGCGCCAGCAGCCGGGGGACAGCCGTATCCTACGAGCAGTACTTC
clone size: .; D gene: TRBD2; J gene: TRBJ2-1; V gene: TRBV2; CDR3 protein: CASRTGTSANEQFF; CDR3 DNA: TGTGCCAGCAGGACCGGGACTAGCGCTAATGAGCAGTTCTTC
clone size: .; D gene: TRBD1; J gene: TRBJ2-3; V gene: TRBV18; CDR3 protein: CASSPLQGVATDTQYF; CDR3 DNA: TGTGCCAGCTCACCCCTGCAGGGGGTAGCGACAGATACGCAGTATTTT
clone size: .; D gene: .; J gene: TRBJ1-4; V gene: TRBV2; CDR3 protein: CASRATPRLFF; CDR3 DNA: TGTGCCAGCAGGGCGACACCCAGGCTGTTTTTT
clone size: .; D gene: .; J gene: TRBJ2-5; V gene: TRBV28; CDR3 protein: CASSLAVETQYF; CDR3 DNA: TGTGCCAGCAGTTTAGCAGTGGAGACCCAGTACTTC
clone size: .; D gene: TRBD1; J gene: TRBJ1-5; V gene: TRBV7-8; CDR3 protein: CASSQGQGSSNQPQHF; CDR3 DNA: TGTGCCAGCAGCCAGGGACAGGGGTCTAGCAATCAGCCCCAGCATTTT
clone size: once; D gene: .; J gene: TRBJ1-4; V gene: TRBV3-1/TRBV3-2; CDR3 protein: CASSTGYEKLFF; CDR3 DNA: TGTGCCAGCAGTACAGGGTATGAAAAACTGTTTTTT
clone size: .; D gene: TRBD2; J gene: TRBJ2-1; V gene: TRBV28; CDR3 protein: CASSGLGRLADNFYNEQFF; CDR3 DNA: TGTGCCAGCAGTGGGTTGGGGCGACTAGCGGACAATTTCTACAATGAGCAGTTCTTC
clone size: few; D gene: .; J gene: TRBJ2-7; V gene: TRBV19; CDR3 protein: CASSIGNRVYEQYF; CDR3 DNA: TGTGCCAGTAGTATAGGTAACAGGGTCTACGAGCAGTACTTC
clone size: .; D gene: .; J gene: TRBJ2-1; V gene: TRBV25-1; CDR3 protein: CASREINDNEQFF; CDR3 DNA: TGTGCCAGCAGGGAAATTAATGACAATGAGCAGTTCTTC
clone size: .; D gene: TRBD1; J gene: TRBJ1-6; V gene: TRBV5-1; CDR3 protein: CASSRGQRLHF; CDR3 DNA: TGCGCCAGCAGCCGGGGACAGCGCCTCCACTTT
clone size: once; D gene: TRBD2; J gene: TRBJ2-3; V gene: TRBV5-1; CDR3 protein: CASSPPGLAGVTDTQYF; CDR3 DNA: TGCGCCAGCAGCCCCCCTGGACTAGCGGGAGTAACAGATACGCAGTATTTT
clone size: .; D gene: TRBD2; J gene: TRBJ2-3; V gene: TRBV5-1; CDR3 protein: CASSTPGLAFTDTQYF; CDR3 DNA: TGCGCCAGCAGCACCCCGGGACTAGCGTTTACAGATACGCAGTATTTT
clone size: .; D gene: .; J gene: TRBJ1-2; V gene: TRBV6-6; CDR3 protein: CASSSGPRQGYGYTF; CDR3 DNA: TGTGCCAGCAGTTCCGGACCTAGGCAGGGCTATGGCTACACCTTC
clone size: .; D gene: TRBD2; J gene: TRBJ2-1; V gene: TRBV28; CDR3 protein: CASSLFGTSGYNEQFF; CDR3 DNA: TGTGCCAGCAGTTTATTTGGGACTAGCGGGTACAATGAGCAGTTCTTC
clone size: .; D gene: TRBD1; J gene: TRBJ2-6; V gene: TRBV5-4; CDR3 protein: CASSHQGQFPSGANVLTF; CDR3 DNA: TGTGCCAGCAGCCACCAGGGACAGTTTCCCTCTGGGGCCAACGTCCTGACTTTC
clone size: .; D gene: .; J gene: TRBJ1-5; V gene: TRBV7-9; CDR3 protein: CASSVDRQPQHF; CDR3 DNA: TGTGCCAGCAGCGTGGACAGACAGCCCCAGCATTTT
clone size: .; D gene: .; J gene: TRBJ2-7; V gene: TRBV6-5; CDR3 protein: CASSYSLRTGSEQYF; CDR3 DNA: TGTGCCAGCAGTTACTCTTTGCGCACAGGGTCCGAGCAGTACTTC